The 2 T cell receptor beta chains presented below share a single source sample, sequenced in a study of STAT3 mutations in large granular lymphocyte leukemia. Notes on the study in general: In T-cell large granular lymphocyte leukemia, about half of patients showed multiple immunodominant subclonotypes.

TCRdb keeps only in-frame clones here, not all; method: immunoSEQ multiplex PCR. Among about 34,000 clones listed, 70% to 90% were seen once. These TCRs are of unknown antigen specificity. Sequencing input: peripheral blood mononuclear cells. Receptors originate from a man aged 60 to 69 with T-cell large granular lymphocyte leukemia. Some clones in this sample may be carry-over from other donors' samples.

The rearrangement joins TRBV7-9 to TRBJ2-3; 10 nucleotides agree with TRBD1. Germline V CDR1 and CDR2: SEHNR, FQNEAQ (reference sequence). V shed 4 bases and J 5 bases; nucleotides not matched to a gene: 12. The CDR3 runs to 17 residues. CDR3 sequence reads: CASSWGQGLKKGDTQYF. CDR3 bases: TGTGCCAGCAGCTGGGGACAGGGGTTAAAGAAGGGAGATACGCAGTATTTT. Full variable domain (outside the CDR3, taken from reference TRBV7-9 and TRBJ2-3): DTGVSQNPRHKITKRGQNVTFRCDPISEHNRLYWYRQTLGQGPEFLTYFQNEAQLEKSRLLSDRFSAERPKGSFSTLEIQRTEQGDSAMYLCASSWGQGLKKGDTQYFGPGTRLTVL.

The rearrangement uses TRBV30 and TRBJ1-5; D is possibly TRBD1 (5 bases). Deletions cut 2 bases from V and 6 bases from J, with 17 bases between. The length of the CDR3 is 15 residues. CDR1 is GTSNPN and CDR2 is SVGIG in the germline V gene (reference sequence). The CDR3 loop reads CAWSPPDRVSQPQHF. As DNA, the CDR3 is TGTGCCTGGAGTCCTCCTGACAGAGTCAGTCAGCCCCAGCATTTT.